Listed below are T cell receptor beta chains from one sample, sequenced in a study of shared clonotypes between healthy human individuals. Data came from immunoSEQ multiplex PCR; TCRdb stores just in-frame clones and leaves some out. The profile shows approximately 1,500,000 clones, 98% of them singletons. The sample consisted of naive CD4+ T cells sorted from blood. Receptor source: a man under 40 in good health. Both conserved end residues are part of each CDR3. A D gene is named only where the DNA matches it firmly. Clone size is given for some rows only: seen once, a few or many times, or a class if the clone is expanded.

v_call	d_call	clone_size	j_call	cdr3_nt	cdr3_aa
TRBV14	.	.	TRBJ1-1	TGTGCCAGCAGCCAAGGACCCGGGGGCTACACTGAAGCTTTCTTT	CASSQGPGGYTEAFF
TRBV7-9	.	.	TRBJ2-5	TGTGCCAGCAGCTTAGGGGCCCAGCTCGAGACCCAGTACTTC	CASSLGAQLETQYF
TRBV6-1	.	.	TRBJ1-2	TGTGCCAGCAGAGACAAGGACAGTTGGTATGGCTACACCTTC	CASRDKDSWYGYTF
TRBV9	.	once	TRBJ2-1	TGTGCCAGCAGCGTAGTGGGAGATTCCTACAATGAGCAGTTCTTC	CASSVVGDSYNEQFF
TRBV27	.	.	TRBJ1-4	TGTGCCAGCAGTCCTACCTATATTGCAACTAATGAAAAACTGTTTTTT	CASSPTYIATNEKLFF
TRBV10-1	TRBD2	.	TRBJ2-5	TGCGCCAGCAGTGGTAGCGGGAGGGCCCAGTACTTC	CASSGSGRAQYF
TRBV5-1	.	.	TRBJ1-3	TGCGCCAGCAGCTTGGGGGGTCCGTTTTCTCGAAACACCATATATTTT	CASSLGGPFSRNTIYF
TRBV30	.	.	TRBJ2-5	TGTGCCTGGAGTCGGCACGTACTTGCCCAAGAGACCCAGTACTTC	CAWSRHVLAQETQYF
TRBV15	.	.	TRBJ1-2	TGTGCCACCGAGAGGGAGGGGCCCTATGGCTACACCTTC	CATEREGPYGYTF
TRBV7-9	TRBD2	.	TRBJ2-1	TGTGCCAGCAGTTCGGGACTAGCGGGACGCGCCTACAATGAGCAGTTCTTC	CASSSGLAGRAYNEQFF
TRBV29-1	.	once	TRBJ2-7	TGCAGCGTCTCTCAGGGCTACGAGCAGTACTTC	CSVSQGYEQYF
TRBV7-2	.	.	TRBJ2-3	TGTGCCAGCAGCTTCGGGACCACAGATACGCAGTATTTT	CASSFGTTDTQYF
TRBV15	TRBD2	.	TRBJ2-7	TGTGCCACCAGCAGAGGCCTAGCGGTAGGCTACGAGCAGTACTTC	CATSRGLAVGYEQYF
TRBV5-1	TRBD1	.	TRBJ1-5	TGCGCCAGCAGCATAGGACAGGGTGATCAGCCCCAGCATTTT	CASSIGQGDQPQHF
TRBV6-5	TRBD1	.	TRBJ2-7	TGTGCCAGCAGTTTCCAATTCGGGACAGCCTACGAGCAGTACTTC	CASSFQFGTAYEQYF
TRBV29-1	TRBD2	.	TRBJ2-1	TGCAGCGTTGACCTAGCGGGAGGCAGGGTAGGGCAGTTCTTC	CSVDLAGGRVGQFF
TRBV5-1	.	.	TRBJ2-3	TGCGCCAGCAGCTTGGATCCCACAGATACGCAGTATTTT	CASSLDPTDTQYF
TRBV7-2	TRBD2	.	TRBJ2-1	TGTGCCAGCAGCTTAGGAGTCGGGAGGGCAGTTGAGCAGTTCTTC	CASSLGVGRAVEQFF
TRBV6-6	TRBD1	.	TRBJ2-7	TGTGCCAGCAGGAACCCGGGACAGTCGAACGAGCAGTACTTC	CASRNPGQSNEQYF
TRBV6-1	.	.	TRBJ2-7	TGTGCCATTTCATTAAGGGGTTACGAGCAGTACTTC	CAISLRGYEQYF
TRBV5-4	.	.	TRBJ1-4	TGTGCCAGCAGCGCCCAAACAACTAATGAAAAACTGTTTTTT	CASSAQTTNEKLFF
TRBV11-2	TRBD1	.	TRBJ2-7	TGTGCCAGCAGCCTAGGAGGGACAGGGGCCGAGCAGTACTTC	CASSLGGTGAEQYF
TRBV19	.	once	TRBJ1-1	TGTGCCAGTAGTTCCGGGGTGAACACTGAAGCTTTCTTT	CASSSGVNTEAFF
TRBV11-2	.	.	TRBJ2-3	TGTGCCAGCAGCGTCCTCCGACCCGATCAAGATACGCAGTATTTT	CASSVLRPDQDTQYF
TRBV10-3	.	.	TRBJ1-4	TGTGCCATCAGTGAAGGCACGGGTGACGAAAAACTGTTTTTT	CAISEGTGDEKLFF
TRBV5-1	.	.	TRBJ1-2	TGCGCCAGCAGCTTGGCATCATCAGCCCCCTATGGCTACACCTTC	CASSLASSAPYGYTF
TRBV15	TRBD2	.	TRBJ2-7	TGTGCCACCAGCAGAGTTACTAGCGGGAGGGCCCACGAGCAGTACTTC	CATSRVTSGRAHEQYF
TRBV11-2	TRBD2	.	TRBJ2-1	TGTGCCAGCAGCGCCGGACTAGCGGTTCATAACAATGAGCAGTTCTTC	CASSAGLAVHNNEQFF
TRBV7-8	.	.	TRBJ2-3	TGTGCCAGCAGCTTACGCGGCGGGGGCACAGATACGCAGTATTTT	CASSLRGGGTDTQYF
TRBV18	.	.	TRBJ2-2	TGTGCCAGCTCACCACTCCACTCGGGCGGGGAGCTGTTTTTT	CASSPLHSGGELFF
TRBV5-6	TRBD1	.	TRBJ2-7	TGTGCCAGCAGCCTCACTACGGACAGGGGAGGCGAGCAGTACTTC	CASSLTTDRGGEQYF
TRBV19	.	.	TRBJ1-3	TGTGCCAGTAAGTTGGGAACAGGGATGTCCGGAAACACCATATATTTT	CASKLGTGMSGNTIYF
TRBV27	TRBD1	once	TRBJ2-3	TGTGCCAGCAGTGGGGACAGATACACAGATACGCAGTATTTT	CASSGDRYTDTQYF
TRBV29-1	.	.	TRBJ1-5	TGCAGCGTTGGGGGGCCAGGCAATCAGCCCCAGCATTTT	CSVGGPGNQPQHF
TRBV5-1	.	.	TRBJ1-2	TGCGCCAGCAGAGCTGCGCCCAGCCGGTACGATTATGGCTACACCTTC	CASRAAPSRYDYGYTF
TRBV2	.	.	TRBJ2-5	TGTGCCAGGTCCACGGGACGCACGTACCAAGAGACCCAGTACTTC	CARSTGRTYQETQYF
TRBV7-9	.	once	TRBJ2-7	TGTGCCAGCAGCACCCCGGCAGCGGGCGGGGACGAGCAGTACTTC	CASSTPAAGGDEQYF
TRBV5-4	.	.	TRBJ1-2	TGTGCCAGCAGCTTGGCCGAGGTTATCGGCTACACCTTC	CASSLAEVIGYTF
TRBV10-3	.	once	TRBJ1-5	TGTGCCATCAGCCCGGACAGTAGATATCAGCCCCAGCATTTT	CAISPDSRYQPQHF
TRBV7-2	TRBD1	.	TRBJ2-5	TGTGCCAGCAGCCCCAGCCGGGACAGGGGAAGAGAGACCCAGTACTTC	CASSPSRDRGRETQYF
TRBV7-3	.	.	TRBJ2-2	TGTGCCAGCAGCTCCGGAGGATTACGAGGCACCGGGGAGCTGTTTTTT	CASSSGGLRGTGELFF
TRBV2	.	once	TRBJ1-3	TGTGCCAGCAGGTCTCGGGGGGGGACTGGAAACACCATATATTTT	CASRSRGGTGNTIYF
TRBV20-1	.	.	TRBJ1-1	TGCAGTGCTAGCGTTGAAGCTTTCTTT	CSASVEAFF
TRBV15	TRBD2	.	TRBJ2-7	TGTGCCACCAGCAGAGTTGCTTGGGCGGGAGCCAACGAGCAGTACTTC	CATSRVAWAGANEQYF
TRBV6-1	TRBD1	.	TRBJ2-7	TGTGCCAGCAGGACAGGGGTGGGGTCCTACGAGCAGTACTTC	CASRTGVGSYEQYF